Included here is one T cell receptor beta chain sequence, with context. This entry is derived from a study of Ad26.COV2.S vaccination and SARS-CoV-2 variants. Data came from immunoSEQ multiplex PCR; TCRdb stores just in-frame clones and leaves some out. The data contain approximately 360,000 clones, about four fifths of them singletons. Treatment denoted: approximately 18 received Ad26.COV2.S at low or high dose, single or two shots; 5 received placebo; per-sample allocation not given. Each sample was drawn 63 days after the first injection (of vaccine or placebo). Germline loops: CDR1 SNHLY, CDR2 FYNNEI. With 6 bases removed from V and 4 bases from J, the gap between germline ends came to 10 bases. This CDR3 region has 14 residues.

The clonotype originates from a person between 18 and 59 years old who received the Ad26.COV2.S COVID-19 vaccine or a placebo. V usage is TRBV2 and J usage is TRBJ2-6; D is uncertain. The sample consisted of peripheral blood, taken in a trial of Ad26.COV2.S vaccine versus placebo. The CDR3 DNA follows: TGTGCCAGCAGAGGGAACAGCGGGGCCAACGTCCTGACTTTC. Amino acids: CASRGNSGANVLTF.